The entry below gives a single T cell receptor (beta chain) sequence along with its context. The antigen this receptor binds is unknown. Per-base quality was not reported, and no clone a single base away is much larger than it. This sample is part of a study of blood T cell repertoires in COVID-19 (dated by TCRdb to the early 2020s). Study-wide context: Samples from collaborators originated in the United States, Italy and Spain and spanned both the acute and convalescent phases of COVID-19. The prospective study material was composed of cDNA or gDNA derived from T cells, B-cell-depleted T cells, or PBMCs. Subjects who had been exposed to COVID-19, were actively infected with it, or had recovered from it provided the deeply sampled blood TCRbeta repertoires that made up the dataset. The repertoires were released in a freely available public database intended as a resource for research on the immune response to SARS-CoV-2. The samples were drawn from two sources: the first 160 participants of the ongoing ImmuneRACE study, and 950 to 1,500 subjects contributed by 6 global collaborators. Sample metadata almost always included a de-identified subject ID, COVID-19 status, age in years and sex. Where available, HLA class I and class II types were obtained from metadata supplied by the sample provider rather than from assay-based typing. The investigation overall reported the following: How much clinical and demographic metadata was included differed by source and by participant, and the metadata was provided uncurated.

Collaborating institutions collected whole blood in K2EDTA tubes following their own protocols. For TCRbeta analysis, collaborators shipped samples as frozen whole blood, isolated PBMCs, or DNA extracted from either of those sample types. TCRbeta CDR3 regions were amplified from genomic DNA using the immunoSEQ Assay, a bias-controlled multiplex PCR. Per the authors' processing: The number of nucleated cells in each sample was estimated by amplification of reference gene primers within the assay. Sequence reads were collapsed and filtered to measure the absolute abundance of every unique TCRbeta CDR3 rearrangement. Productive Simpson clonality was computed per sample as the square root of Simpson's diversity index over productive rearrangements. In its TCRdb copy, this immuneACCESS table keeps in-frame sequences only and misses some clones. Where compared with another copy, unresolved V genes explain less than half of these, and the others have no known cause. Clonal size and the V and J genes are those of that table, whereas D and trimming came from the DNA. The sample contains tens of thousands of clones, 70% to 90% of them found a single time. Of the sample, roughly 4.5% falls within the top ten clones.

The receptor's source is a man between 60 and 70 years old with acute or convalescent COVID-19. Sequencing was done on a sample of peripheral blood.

The bases read TGTGCCAGCAGCCTAAGAGGGCAAAAGCGGGAAAAACTGTTTTTT. Its translation reads: CASSLRGQKREKLFF. The chain uses TRBV5-6 and TRBJ1-4; the D gene cannot be resolved reliably. Deletion took 4 bases off V and 8 bases off J, with a span of 18 bases between the germline ends. CDR1 and CDR2 are drawn from the germline V gene: SGHDT, YYEEEE. Taken from cysteine to phenylalanine, the CDR3 has 15 residues. Only the CDR3 portion is preserved as DNA: 45 bases, with reading frame beginning at the first base. With all but the CDR3 taken from the reference TRBV5-6 and TRBJ1-4 genes, the full variable domain is: DAGVTQSPTHLIKTRGQQVTLRCSPKSGHDTVSWYQQALGQGPQFIFQYYEEEERQRGNFPDRFSGHQFPNYSSELNVNALLLGDSALYLCASSLRGQKREKLFFGSGTQLSVL.